Each of the 2 T cell receptor beta chains below was sequenced from the same sample in a study of siplizumab effects on memory and regulatory T cells. Using immunoSEQ multiplex PCR, the repertoire was profiled, and TCRdb retains in-frame clones only, with some absent. The sample lists tens of thousands of clones, approximately 96% seen once, with about 0.091% in the top ten. What was sequenced was naive CD8+ T cells sorted from blood. These receptors were collected from a human donor in good health.

This rearrangement joins TRBV9 to TRBJ1-1; perhaps TRBD1 as D (6 bases). The CDR3 runs 16 residues. CDR1 SGDLS and CDR2 YYNGEE come from the germline V gene. The V end lost 3 bases, the J end lost 0 bases, and 15 bases lay between the germline ends. CDR3 loop: CASSAGTQDLNTEAFF. The CDR3 bases are TGTGCCAGCAGCGCCGGGACACAAGATTTGAACACTGAAGCTTTCTTT. The full variable domain, its missing parts supplied by reference TRBV9 and TRBJ1-1, is DSGVTQTPKHLITATGQRVTLRCSPRSGDLSVYWYQQSLDQGLQFLIQYYNGEERAKGNILERFSAQQFPDLHSELNLSSLELGDSALYFCASSAGTQDLNTEAFFGQGTRLTVV.

The chain uses TRBV5-6 and TRBJ2-4; 12 bases align to TRBD1. Germline CDR1 reads SGHDT; CDR2 reads YYEEEE. This CDR3 region has 14 residues. J gave up 8 bases and V 4 bases, and 4 bases lay outside the gene matches. CDR3 sequence (DNA): TGTGCCAGCAGCCCGGGACAGGGGGCAGACATTCAGTACTTC. Its translation: CASSPGQGADIQYF. Using reference TRBV5-6 and TRBJ2-4 for the parts outside the CDR3, the full variable domain is DAGVTQSPTHLIKTRGQQVTLRCSPKSGHDTVSWYQQALGQGPQFIFQYYEEEERQRGNFPDRFSGHQFPNYSSELNVNALLLGDSALYLCASSPGQGADIQYFGAGTRLSVL.